The clone carrying this T cell receptor beta chain occurred a few times. What it binds is not known. The PCR contained 60 Vbeta and 13 Jbeta primers. Clones were sequenced by immunoSEQ multiplex PCR, and TCRdb holds only the in-frame ones, with some missing. The sample includes 130,000 or so clones, approximately 80% seen only once; the top ten take around 1.5%. This sample is part of a study of cytomegalovirus exposure and HLA in healthy donors. General observations from the study: The productive fraction for most TCR beta V segments was about 87% or about 30% in an earlier analysis.

CDR3 length equals 15 residues. The germline CDR1 and CDR2 sequences are MNHEY and SVGAGI. Unmatched junction bases numbered 12, after V lost 6 bases and J lost 7 bases. The rearrangement links TRBV6-5 to TRBJ1-2, with 9 positions matching TRBD1. This receptor was obtained from a woman aged 18-29 years in good health and CMV-seronegative. The specimen sequenced was PBMCs. The CDR3 DNA sequence: TGTGCCAGCAGCACCTACGGACAGGGGAGGGGTGGCTACACCTTC. This codes for CASSTYGQGRGGYTF.